These T cell receptor beta chains were read from a single sample in a study of blood T cell repertoires in COVID-19. Repertoires were generated with immunoSEQ multiplex PCR, while TCRdb's copy carries only in-frame clones and drops some. The sample records under 500,000 clones, about 85% being singletons. Material: PBMCs or T cells enriched from blood (not recorded which). The receptor set was obtained from a woman in her late teens or twenties with acute COVID-19. The CDR3 runs from the conserved cysteine through the conserved F or W. The D gene is left open where the match is weak. Where a row states a size, it is once, few, many or the class of an expanded clone; other rows omit it.

CDR3,DNA,V,J,size,D
CASSVGTSGTGANVLTF,TGCGCCAGCAGCGTCGGGACTAGCGGGACTGGGGCCAACGTCCTGACTTTC,TRBV5-1,TRBJ2-6,NA,TRBD2
CASSRPRGYGNTEAFF,TGTGCCAGCAGCCGGCCGCGAGGATACGGGAACACTGAAGCTTTCTTT,TRBV5-4,TRBJ1-1,NA,NA
CAWSRLAGGSTGELFF,TGTGCCTGGAGTCGACTAGCGGGAGGATCTACCGGGGAGCTGTTTTTT,TRBV30,TRBJ2-2,once,TRBD2
CASSGTGTYEQYF,TGCGCCAGCAGTGGGACAGGGACTTACGAGCAGTACTTC,TRBV10-1,TRBJ2-7,NA,TRBD1
CASSVESQNTEAFF,TGTGCCAGCAGCGTAGAGAGTCAGAACACTGAAGCTTTCTTT,TRBV9,TRBJ1-1,NA,NA
CASSPLQGADSPLHF,TGTGCCAGCAGTCCCCTACAGGGGGCAGATTCACCCCTCCACTTT,TRBV6-5,TRBJ1-6,NA,TRBD1
CASTTDRSSYNEQFF,TGTGCCAGCACCACAGACCGAAGCTCCTACAATGAGCAGTTCTTC,TRBV11-2,TRBJ2-1,NA,NA
CASSLRDKAFF,TGTGCCAGCAGCCTAAGGGACAAGGCTTTCTTT,TRBV11-2,TRBJ1-1,few,NA
CASSPQGSMRAEQYF,TGTGCCAGCAGTCCACAGGGGTCGATGAGGGCCGAGCAGTACTTC,TRBV27,TRBJ2-7,NA,TRBD1
CASSLGGYGYTF,TGTGCCAGCAGTCTAGGGGGTTATGGCTACACCTTC,TRBV28,TRBJ1-2,once,NA
CASRVQGNPYEQYF,TGTGCCAGCAGGGTACAGGGGAATCCCTACGAGCAGTACTTC,TRBV5-4,TRBJ2-7,once,TRBD1
CASTQRGNEQFF,TGTGCCAGCACCCAACGGGGGAATGAGCAGTTCTTC,TRBV11-2,TRBJ2-1,NA,NA
CASSQDMTVGEAFF,TGTGCCAGCAGCCAAGATATGACTGTCGGCGAAGCTTTCTTT,TRBV14,TRBJ1-1,NA,NA
CASNHRDRAYGYTF,TGTGCCAGCAATCACCGGGACAGGGCCTATGGCTACACCTTC,TRBV6-5,TRBJ1-2,NA,TRBD1
CASSQNGLAGFEQYF,TGTGCCAGCAGCCAAAACGGACTAGCGGGATTCGAGCAGTACTTC,TRBV6-5,TRBJ2-7,NA,TRBD2
CASSSLGASYEQYF,TGTGCCAGCAGCTCACTTGGAGCCTCCTACGAGCAGTACTTC,TRBV7-9,TRBJ2-7,NA,NA
CASRYLDTQYF,TGTGCCAGCAGGTATTTAGATACGCAGTATTTT,TRBV6-5,TRBJ2-3,NA,NA
CASSYSRGYEQYF,TGTGCCAGCAGTTACTCAAGGGGCTACGAGCAGTACTTC,TRBV6-5,TRBJ2-7,NA,NA
CASRALGSPEKLFF,TGTGCCAGCAGAGCCCTCGGGAGTCCTGAAAAACTGTTTTTT,TRBV2,TRBJ1-4,NA,NA
CASSMASSRGEQYF,TGTGCCAGTAGTATGGCAAGCAGCCGAGGGGAGCAGTACTTC,TRBV19,TRBJ2-7,NA,NA
CASSSRGSYNSPLHF,TGTGCCAGCAGCTCCCGCGGCTCCTATAATTCACCCCTCCACTTT,TRBV7-2,TRBJ1-6,NA,NA
CASGLGGRGAYGYTF,TGTGCCAGCGGCCTCGGGGGGAGAGGGGCATATGGCTACACCTTC,TRBV27,TRBJ1-2,NA,NA
CASSPAGTPTYEQYF,TGTGCCAGCTCACCGGCCGGGACTCCCACTTACGAGCAGTACTTC,TRBV18,TRBJ2-7,NA,NA
CASSLQLNNEQFF,TGCGCCAGCAGCTTGCAACTTAATAACGAGCAGTTCTTC,TRBV5-1,TRBJ2-1,NA,NA
CASSFRGLAAGVSYEQYF,TGTGCCAGCAGTTTTAGGGGGCTGGCCGCTGGGGTCTCCTACGAGCAGTACTTC,TRBV27,TRBJ2-7,few,TRBD1
CASSQRLDTEAFF,TGTGCCAGCTCACAAAGACTGGACACTGAAGCTTTCTTT,TRBV18,TRBJ1-1,NA,NA
CASSPTGQGAYYTEAFF,TGTGCCAGCAGCCCGACGGGACAGGGGGCTTATTACACTGAAGCTTTCTTT,TRBV7-8,TRBJ1-1,once,TRBD1
CASKPGTVYNEQFF,TGTGCCAGCAAGCCCGGGACAGTGTACAATGAGCAGTTCTTC,TRBV2,TRBJ2-1,NA,TRBD1
CASSEGGHPYEQYF,TGTGCCAGCAGTGAAGGAGGCCACCCTTACGAGCAGTACTTC,TRBV6-1,TRBJ2-7,NA,NA
CASSYSSMMETQYF,TGTGCCAGCAGTTACTCGAGCATGATGGAGACCCAGTACTTC,TRBV6-5,TRBJ2-5,NA,NA
CAWTEIRNYGYTF,TGTGCCTGGACTGAGATTAGAAACTATGGCTACACCTTC,TRBV30,TRBJ1-2,NA,NA
CASSLDGYEQYF,TGTGCCAGCAGCTTAGACGGTTACGAGCAGTACTTC,TRBV13,TRBJ2-7,few,NA
CASSSGNYLSGANVLTF,TGCGCCAGCAGCTCCGGGAACTATCTCTCTGGGGCCAACGTCCTGACTTTC,TRBV5-1,TRBJ2-6,NA,NA
CASSQGRGRPDRFGNEETQYF,TGTGCCAGCAGCCAAGGACGTGGACGGCCTGACCGATTCGGGAATGAAGAGACCCAGTACTTC,TRBV3-1/TRBV3-2,TRBJ2-5,NA,NA
CASSATSSGRKTDTQYF,TGTGCCAGCAGCGCCACTTCTAGCGGGAGAAAGACAGATACGCAGTATTTT,TRBV7-2,TRBJ2-3,NA,TRBD2
CASSSTGWNSPLHF,TGTGCCAGCAGTTCGACAGGGTGGAATTCACCCCTCCACTTT,TRBV27,TRBJ1-6,NA,TRBD1
CASSLGPGRGQETQYF,TGTGCCAGCAGCTTAGGACCAGGACGGGGCCAAGAGACCCAGTACTTC,TRBV7-9,TRBJ2-5,NA,NA
CASNSRAGANVLTF,TGTGCCAGTAACTCACGGGCTGGGGCCAACGTCCTGACTTTC,TRBV19,TRBJ2-6,NA,NA
CATSDWTGAWPGELFF,TGTGCCACCAGTGATTGGACAGGGGCCTGGCCCGGGGAGCTGTTTTTT,TRBV24-1,TRBJ2-2,once,TRBD1
CARNRQGRNGYTF,TGTGCCAGAAATCGACAGGGGAGGAATGGCTACACCTTC,TRBV2,TRBJ1-2,NA,TRBD1
CASSKAESTGYQPQHF,TGTGCCAGCAGCAAAGCGGAATCGACAGGATATCAGCCCCAGCATTTT,TRBV21-1,TRBJ1-5,NA,NA
CASSLSGRAIDEQYF,TGCGCCAGCAGCTTAAGCGGGAGGGCCATAGACGAGCAGTACTTC,TRBV5-1,TRBJ2-7,NA,TRBD2
CASSIKGSGANVLTF,TGTGCCAGTAGTATCAAGGGGTCCGGGGCCAACGTCCTGACTTTC,TRBV19,TRBJ2-6,NA,NA
CASSLVRGVANTGELFF,TGTGCCAGCAGCTTAGTACGGGGGGTCGCGAACACCGGGGAGCTGTTTTTT,TRBV7-9,TRBJ2-2,NA,TRBD2
CASSVAPDSTIYF,TGTGCCAGCAGCGTAGCTCCGGACAGTACCATATATTTT,TRBV9,TRBJ1-3,once,NA
CASSISQGSIQYF,TGTGCCAGCAGCATAAGCCAGGGGAGCATTCAGTACTTC,TRBV13,TRBJ2-4,once,NA
CASSSGRGGQYF,TGTGCCAGCAGTTCCGGTAGGGGTGGGCAGTACTTC,TRBV28,TRBJ2-7,NA,NA
CASSVDTEYNEQFF,TGCGCCAGCAGCGTAGACACAGAGTACAATGAGCAGTTCTTC,TRBV5-1,TRBJ2-1,once,NA
CASSQGTGLQETQYF,TGCGCCAGCAGCCAAGGGACAGGGCTACAAGAGACCCAGTACTTC,TRBV4-3,TRBJ2-5,NA,TRBD1
CASSTEYGANEQYF,TGTGCCAGCAGCACCGAGTATGGGGCCAACGAGCAGTACTTC,TRBV11-3,TRBJ2-7,NA,NA
CASSLGQGEDNEQFF,TGTGCCAGCAGCCTCGGACAGGGGGAAGACAATGAGCAGTTCTTC,TRBV5-5,TRBJ2-1,NA,TRBD1
CASSYGGSNSPLHF,TGTGCCAGCAGTTATGGGGGCTCGAATTCACCCCTCCACTTT,TRBV6-5,TRBJ1-6,NA,NA
CASSRTYYEQYF,TGTGCCAGCAGCCGAACATACTACGAGCAGTACTTC,TRBV12-3/TRBV12-4,TRBJ2-7,once,NA
CASSLSTGLNTEAFF,TGTGCCAGCAGTTTATCGACAGGGCTAAACACTGAAGCTTTCTTT,TRBV27,TRBJ1-1,NA,TRBD1
CASSPLGTTNTGELFF,TGTGCCAGCAGCCCTCTAGGGACAACGAACACCGGGGAGCTGTTTTTT,TRBV9,TRBJ2-2,NA,NA
CASSPWQGGADTQYF,TGCGCCAGCAGCCCCTGGCAGGGAGGAGCAGATACGCAGTATTTT,TRBV5-1,TRBJ2-3,NA,NA
CASSQESRSNQPQHF,TGCGCCAGCAGCCAAGAATCCAGAAGCAATCAGCCCCAGCATTTT,TRBV4-1,TRBJ1-5,NA,NA
CASSFYRAGNQPQHF,TGTGCCAGCAGCTTCTACAGGGCGGGCAATCAGCCCCAGCATTTT,TRBV11-2,TRBJ1-5,NA,NA
CASSLGTSQQETQYF,TGTGCCAGCAGCTTGGGAACCTCACAACAAGAGACCCAGTACTTC,TRBV5-4,TRBJ2-5,NA,NA